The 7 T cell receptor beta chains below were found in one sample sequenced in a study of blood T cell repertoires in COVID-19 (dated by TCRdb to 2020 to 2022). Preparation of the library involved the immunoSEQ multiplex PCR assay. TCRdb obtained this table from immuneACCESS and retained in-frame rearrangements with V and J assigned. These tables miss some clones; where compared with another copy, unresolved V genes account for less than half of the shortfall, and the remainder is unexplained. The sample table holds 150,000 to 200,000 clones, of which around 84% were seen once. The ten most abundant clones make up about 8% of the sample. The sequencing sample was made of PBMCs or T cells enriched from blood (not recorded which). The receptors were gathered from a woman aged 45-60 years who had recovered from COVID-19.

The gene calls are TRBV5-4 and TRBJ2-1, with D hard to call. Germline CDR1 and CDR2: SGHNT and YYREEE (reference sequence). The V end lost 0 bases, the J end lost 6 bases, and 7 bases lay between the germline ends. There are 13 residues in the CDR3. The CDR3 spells CASSLALINEQFF. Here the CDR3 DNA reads TGTGCCAGCAGCTTGGCCCTAATCAATGAGCAGTTCTTC.

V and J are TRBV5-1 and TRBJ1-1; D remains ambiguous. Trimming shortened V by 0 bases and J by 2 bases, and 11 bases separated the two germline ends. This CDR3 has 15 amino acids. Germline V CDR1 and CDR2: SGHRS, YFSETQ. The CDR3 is CASSLAGRPNTEAFF. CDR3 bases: TGCGCCAGCAGCTTGGCCGGCAGGCCTAACACTGAAGCTTTCTTT.

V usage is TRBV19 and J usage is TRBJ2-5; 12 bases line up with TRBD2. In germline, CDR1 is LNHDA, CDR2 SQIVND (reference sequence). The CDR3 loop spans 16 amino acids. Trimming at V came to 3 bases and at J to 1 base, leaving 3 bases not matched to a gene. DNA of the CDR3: TGTGCCAGTAGTATGGGACTAGCGGGTCTCCAAGAGACCCAGTACTTC. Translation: CASSMGLAGLQETQYF.

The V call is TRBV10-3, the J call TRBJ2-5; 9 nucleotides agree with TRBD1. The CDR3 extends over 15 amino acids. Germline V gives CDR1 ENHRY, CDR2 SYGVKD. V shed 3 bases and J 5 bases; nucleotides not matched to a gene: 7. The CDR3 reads CAISENRGRVETQYF. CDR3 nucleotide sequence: TGTGCCATCAGTGAAAACAGGGGGCGCGTGGAGACCCAGTACTTC.

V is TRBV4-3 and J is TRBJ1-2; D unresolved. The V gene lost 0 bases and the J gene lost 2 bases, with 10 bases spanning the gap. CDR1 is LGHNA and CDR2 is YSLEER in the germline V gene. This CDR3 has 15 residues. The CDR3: CASSQEPTGNYGYTF. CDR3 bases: TGCGCCAGCAGCCAAGAGCCCACGGGAAACTATGGCTACACCTTC.

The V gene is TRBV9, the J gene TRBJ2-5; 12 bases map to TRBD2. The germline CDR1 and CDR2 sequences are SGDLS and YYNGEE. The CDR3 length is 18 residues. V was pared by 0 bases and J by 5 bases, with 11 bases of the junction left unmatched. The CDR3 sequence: CASSVGRASGGGRETQYF. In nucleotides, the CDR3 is TGTGCCAGCAGCGTAGGTAGGGCTAGCGGGGGGGGCAGGGAGACCCAGTACTTC.

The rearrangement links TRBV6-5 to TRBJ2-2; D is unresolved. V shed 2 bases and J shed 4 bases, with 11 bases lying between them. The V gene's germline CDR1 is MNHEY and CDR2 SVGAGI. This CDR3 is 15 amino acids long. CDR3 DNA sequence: TGTGCCAGCAGTTACACCTACCCCCCCACCGGGGAGCTGTTTTTT. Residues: CASSYTYPPTGELFF.